The clone carrying this T cell receptor beta chain showed up just a few times. Time point: newly diagnosed GD, antithyroid drugs for less than 3 months. The TCR library was prepared using RNA isolated from PBMCs. CDR3 regions were amplified by Arm-PCR using iRepertoire HTBI primers to build TCR beta libraries. TCRdb reanalysed the multiplex PCR reads using MiXCR and keeps one entry per CDR3 protein. The sample carries 500,000 to 700,000 distinct CDR3 sequences, 16% recorded once. CDR1 SNHLY and CDR2 FYNNEI come from the germline V gene. The CDR3 has 15 amino acids. Trimming cost V 5 bases and J 4 bases; bases outside gene matches: 8. This record comes from a study of regulatory T cells in long-lasting Graves disease. The same specimen was also included in a second study, on T cells in Graves' hyperthyroidism and ophthalmopathy.

This TCR was sampled from a woman in her 30s with Graves disease. The sequencing used peripheral blood mononuclear cells (PBMCs), collected at new diagnosis, from a patient treated with antithyroid drugs. The V call is TRBV2, the J call TRBJ2-5; 9 bases fit TRBD1. The CDR3 is CASSTQGARGETQYF. For the CDR3, the DNA is TGTGCCAGCAGTACACAGGGGGCGCGAGGAGAGACCCAGTACTTC.